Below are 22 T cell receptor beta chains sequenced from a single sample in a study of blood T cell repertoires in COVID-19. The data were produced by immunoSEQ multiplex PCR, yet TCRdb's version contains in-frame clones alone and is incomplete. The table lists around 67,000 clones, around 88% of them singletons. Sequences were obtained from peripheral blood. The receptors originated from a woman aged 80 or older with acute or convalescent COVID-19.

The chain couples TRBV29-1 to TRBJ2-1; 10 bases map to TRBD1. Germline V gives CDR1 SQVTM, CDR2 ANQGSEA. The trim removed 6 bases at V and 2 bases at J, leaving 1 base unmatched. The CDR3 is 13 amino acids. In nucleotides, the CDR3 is TGCAGCGTCGGACAGGGGGCCTACAATGAGCAGTTCTTC. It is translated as CSVGQGAYNEQFF.

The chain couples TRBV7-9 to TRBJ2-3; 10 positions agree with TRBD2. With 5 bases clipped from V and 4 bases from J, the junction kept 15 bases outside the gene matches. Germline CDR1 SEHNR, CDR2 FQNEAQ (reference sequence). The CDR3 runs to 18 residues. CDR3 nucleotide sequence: TGTGCCAGCAGCCATCCAGATTCGCTAGCGGGAGTCTCAGATACGCAGTATTTT. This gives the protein CASSHPDSLAGVSDTQYF.

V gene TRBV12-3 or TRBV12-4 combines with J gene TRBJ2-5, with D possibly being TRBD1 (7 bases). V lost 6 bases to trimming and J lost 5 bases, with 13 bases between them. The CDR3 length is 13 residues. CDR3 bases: TGTGCCAGCAGGCCACAGGGGAGGGAGACCCAGTACTTC. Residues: CASRPQGRETQYF.

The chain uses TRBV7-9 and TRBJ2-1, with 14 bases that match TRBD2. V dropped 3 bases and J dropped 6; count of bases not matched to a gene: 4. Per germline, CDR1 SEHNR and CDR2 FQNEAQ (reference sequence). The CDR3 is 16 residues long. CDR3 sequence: CASSFAGTSGSNEQFF. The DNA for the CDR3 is TGTGCCAGCAGCTTCGCCGGGACTAGCGGGAGCAATGAGCAGTTCTTC. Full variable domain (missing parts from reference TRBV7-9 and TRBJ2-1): DTGVSQNPRHKITKRGQNVTFRCDPISEHNRLYWYRQTLGQGPEFLTYFQNEAQLEKSRLLSDRFSAERPKGSFSTLEIQRTEQGDSAMYLCASSFAGTSGSNEQFFGPGTRLTVL.

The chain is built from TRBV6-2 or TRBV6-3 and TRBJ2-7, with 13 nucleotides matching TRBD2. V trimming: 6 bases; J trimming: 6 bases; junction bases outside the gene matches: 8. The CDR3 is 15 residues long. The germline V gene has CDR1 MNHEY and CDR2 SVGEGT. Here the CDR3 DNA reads TGTGCCAGCAGCAAACTAGCGGGAGGGCCATCCGAGCAGTACTTC. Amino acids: CASSKLAGGPSEQYF.

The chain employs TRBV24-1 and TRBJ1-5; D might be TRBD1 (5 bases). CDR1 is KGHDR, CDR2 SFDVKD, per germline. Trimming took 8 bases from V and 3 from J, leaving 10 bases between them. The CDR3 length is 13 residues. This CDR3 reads CATNQGVNQPQHF. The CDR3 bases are TGTGCCACCAACCAGGGTGTCAATCAGCCCCAGCATTTT.

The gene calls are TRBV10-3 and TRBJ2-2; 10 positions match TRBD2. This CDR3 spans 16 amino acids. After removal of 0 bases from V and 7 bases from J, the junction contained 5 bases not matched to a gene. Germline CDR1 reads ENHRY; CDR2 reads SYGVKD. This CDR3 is CAISESTSGTVGELFF. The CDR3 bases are TGTGCCATCAGTGAGTCTACTAGCGGGACCGTCGGGGAGCTGTTTTTT.

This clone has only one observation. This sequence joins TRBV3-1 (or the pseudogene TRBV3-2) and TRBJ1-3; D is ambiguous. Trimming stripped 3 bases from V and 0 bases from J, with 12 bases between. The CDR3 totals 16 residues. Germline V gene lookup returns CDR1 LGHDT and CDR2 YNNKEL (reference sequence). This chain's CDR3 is CASSHKGGSSGNTIYF. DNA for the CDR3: TGTGCCAGCAGCCATAAAGGTGGGAGCTCTGGAAACACCATATATTTT.

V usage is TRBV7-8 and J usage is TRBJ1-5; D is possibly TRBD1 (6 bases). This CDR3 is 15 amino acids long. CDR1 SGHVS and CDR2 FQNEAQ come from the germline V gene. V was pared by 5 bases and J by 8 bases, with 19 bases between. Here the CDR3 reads CASSPLIGTPKPQHF. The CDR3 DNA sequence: TGTGCCAGCAGCCCTTTGATTGGGACACCGAAGCCCCAGCATTTT.

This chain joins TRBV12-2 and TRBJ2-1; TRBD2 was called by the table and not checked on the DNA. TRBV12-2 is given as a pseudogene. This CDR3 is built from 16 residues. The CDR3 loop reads CASRLWKRERCGEQFF. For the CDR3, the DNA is TGTGCAAGTCGCTTATGGAAGCGGGAGCGGTGTGGTGAGCAGTTCTTC.

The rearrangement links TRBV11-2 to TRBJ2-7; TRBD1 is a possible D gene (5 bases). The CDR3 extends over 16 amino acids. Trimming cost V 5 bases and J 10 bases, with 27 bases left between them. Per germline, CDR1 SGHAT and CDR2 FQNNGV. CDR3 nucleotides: TGTGCCAGCAGCCTTCTCCAGGGCACAACGACCCTTACACAGTACTTC. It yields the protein CASSLLQGTTTLTQYF.

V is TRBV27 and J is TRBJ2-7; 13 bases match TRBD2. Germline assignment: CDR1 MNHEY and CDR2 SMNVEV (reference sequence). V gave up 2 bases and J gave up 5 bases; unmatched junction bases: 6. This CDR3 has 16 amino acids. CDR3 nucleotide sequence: TGTGCCAGCAGTTTACTAGGACTAGCGGGAGAGAACGAGCAGTACTTC. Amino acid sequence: CASSLLGLAGENEQYF.

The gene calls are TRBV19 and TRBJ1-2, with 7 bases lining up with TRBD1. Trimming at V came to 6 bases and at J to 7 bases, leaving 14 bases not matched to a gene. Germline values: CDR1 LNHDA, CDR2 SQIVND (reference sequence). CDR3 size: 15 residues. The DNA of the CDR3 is TGTGCCAGTAGCGACCCGACAGGGATGGAGATTGGCTACACCTTC. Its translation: CASSDPTGMEIGYTF.

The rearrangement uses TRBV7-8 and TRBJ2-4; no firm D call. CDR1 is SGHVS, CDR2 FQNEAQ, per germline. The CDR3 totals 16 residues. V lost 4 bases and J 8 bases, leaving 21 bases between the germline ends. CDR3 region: CASSSVPTGLGDIQYF. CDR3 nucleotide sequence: TGTGCCAGCAGCTCCGTGCCAACCGGGTTGGGTGACATTCAGTACTTC.

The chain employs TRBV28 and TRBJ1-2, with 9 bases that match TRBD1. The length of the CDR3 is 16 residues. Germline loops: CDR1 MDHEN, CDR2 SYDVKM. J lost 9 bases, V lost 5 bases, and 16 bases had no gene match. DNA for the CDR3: TGTGCCAGCAGTCGGGACAGGGAGAGTCATGGTGTTAGCTACACCTTC. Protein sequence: CASSRDRESHGVSYTF.

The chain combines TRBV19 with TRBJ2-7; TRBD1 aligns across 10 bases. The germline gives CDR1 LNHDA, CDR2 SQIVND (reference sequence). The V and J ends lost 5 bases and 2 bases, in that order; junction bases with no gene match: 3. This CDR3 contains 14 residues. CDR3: CASSSGTGAYEQYF. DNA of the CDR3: TGTGCCAGTAGTTCCGGGACAGGGGCCTACGAGCAGTACTTC.

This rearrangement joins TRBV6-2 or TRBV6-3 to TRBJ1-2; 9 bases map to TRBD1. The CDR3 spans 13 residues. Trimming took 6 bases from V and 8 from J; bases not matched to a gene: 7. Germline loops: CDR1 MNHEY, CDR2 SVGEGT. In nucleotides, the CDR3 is TGTGCCAGCAGCTCACAGGGGGCGCGAGGCTACACCTTC. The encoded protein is CASSSQGARGYTF.

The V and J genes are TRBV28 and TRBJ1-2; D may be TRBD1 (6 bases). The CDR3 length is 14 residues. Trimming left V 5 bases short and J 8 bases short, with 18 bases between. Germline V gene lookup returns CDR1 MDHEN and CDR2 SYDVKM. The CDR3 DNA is TGTGCCAGCAGTCCCGGACAGAGGGTTTTGGGCTACACCTTC. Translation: CASSPGQRVLGYTF.

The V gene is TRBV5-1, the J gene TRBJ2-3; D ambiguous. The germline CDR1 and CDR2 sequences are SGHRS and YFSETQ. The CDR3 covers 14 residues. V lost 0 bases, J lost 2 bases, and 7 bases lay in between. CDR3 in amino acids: CASSLGQDTDTQYF. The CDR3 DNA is TGCGCCAGCAGCTTGGGGCAGGACACAGATACGCAGTATTTT.

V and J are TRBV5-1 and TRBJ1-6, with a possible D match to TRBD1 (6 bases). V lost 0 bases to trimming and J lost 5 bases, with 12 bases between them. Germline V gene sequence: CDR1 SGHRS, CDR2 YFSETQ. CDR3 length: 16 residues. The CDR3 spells CASSLVGAVNNSPLHF. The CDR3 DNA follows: TGCGCCAGCAGCTTGGTGGGGGCCGTCAATAATTCACCCCTCCACTTT.

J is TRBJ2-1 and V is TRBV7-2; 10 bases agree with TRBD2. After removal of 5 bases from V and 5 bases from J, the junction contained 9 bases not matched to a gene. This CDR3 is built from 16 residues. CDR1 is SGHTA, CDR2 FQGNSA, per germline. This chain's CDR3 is CASSRGSGGGNNEQFF. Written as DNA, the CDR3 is TGTGCCAGCAGCCGTGGAAGCGGGGGGGGGAACAATGAGCAGTTCTTC.

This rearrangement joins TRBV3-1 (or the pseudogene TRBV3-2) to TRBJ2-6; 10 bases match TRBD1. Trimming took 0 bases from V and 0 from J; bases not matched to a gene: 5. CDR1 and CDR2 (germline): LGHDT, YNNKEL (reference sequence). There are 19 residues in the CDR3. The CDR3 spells CASSQDFRQGASGANVLTF. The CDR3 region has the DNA TGTGCCAGCAGCCAAGATTTTAGACAGGGGGCCTCTGGGGCCAACGTCCTGACTTTC.